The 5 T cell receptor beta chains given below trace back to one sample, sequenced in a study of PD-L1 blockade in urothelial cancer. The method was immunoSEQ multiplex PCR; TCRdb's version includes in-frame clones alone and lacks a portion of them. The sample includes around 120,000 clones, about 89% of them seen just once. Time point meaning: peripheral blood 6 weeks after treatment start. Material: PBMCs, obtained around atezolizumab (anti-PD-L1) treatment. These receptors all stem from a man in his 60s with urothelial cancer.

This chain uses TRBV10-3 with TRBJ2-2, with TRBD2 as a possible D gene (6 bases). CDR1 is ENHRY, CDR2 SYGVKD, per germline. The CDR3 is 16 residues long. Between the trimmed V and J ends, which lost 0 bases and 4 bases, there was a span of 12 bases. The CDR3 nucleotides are TGTGCCATCAGTGAGTCGCGGCGGGGAAGCACCGGGGAGCTGTTTTTT. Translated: CAISESRRGSTGELFF.

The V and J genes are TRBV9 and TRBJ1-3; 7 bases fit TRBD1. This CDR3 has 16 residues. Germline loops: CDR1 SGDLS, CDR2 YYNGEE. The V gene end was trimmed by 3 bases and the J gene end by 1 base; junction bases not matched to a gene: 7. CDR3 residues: CASSALGTVSGNTIYF. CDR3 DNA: TGTGCCAGCAGCGCCCTAGGGACAGTATCTGGAAACACCATATATTTT.

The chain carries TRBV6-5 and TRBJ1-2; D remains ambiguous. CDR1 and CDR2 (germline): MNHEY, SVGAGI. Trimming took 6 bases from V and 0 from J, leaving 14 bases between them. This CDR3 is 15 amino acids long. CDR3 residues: CASRILGGSNYGYTF. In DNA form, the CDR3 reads TGTGCCAGCAGAATACTCGGAGGGTCTAACTATGGCTACACCTTC.

CDR3 sequence reads: CASSPPGDRPNYGYTF. CDR3 in DNA: TGTGCCAGCTCACCCCCTGGAGACAGACCTAACTATGGCTACACCTTC. This chain links TRBV18 with TRBJ1-2, with D possibly TRBD1 on 5 matching bases. The CDR3 has 16 amino acids. The V gene's germline CDR1 is KGHSH and CDR2 LQKENI. With 3 bases removed from V and 0 bases from J, the gap between germline ends came to 14 bases.

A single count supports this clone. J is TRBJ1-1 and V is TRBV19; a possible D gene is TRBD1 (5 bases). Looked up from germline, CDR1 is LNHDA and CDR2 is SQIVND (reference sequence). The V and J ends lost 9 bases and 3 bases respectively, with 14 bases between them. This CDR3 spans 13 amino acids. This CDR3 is CASTTGGDTEAFF. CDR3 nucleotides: TGTGCCAGCACAACAGGAGGGGACACTGAAGCTTTCTTT.